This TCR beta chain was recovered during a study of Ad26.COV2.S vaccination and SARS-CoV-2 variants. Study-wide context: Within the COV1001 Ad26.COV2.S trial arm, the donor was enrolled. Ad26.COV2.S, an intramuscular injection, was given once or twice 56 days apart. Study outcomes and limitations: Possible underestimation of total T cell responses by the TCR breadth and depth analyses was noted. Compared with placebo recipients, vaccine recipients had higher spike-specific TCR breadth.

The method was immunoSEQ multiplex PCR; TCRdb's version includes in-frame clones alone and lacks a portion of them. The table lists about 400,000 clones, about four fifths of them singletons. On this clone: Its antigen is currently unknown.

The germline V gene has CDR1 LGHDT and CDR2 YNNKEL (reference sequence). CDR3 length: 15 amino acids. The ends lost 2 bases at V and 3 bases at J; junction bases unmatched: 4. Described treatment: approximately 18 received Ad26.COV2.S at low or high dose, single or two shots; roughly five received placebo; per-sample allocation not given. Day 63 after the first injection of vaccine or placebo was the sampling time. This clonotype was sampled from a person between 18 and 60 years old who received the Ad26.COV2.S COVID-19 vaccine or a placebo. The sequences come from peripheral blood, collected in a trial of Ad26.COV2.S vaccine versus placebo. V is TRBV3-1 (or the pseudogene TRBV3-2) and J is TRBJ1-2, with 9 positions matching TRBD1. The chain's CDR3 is CASSQKGQGYYGYTF. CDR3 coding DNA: TGTGCCAGCAGCCAAAAGGGACAGGGCTACTATGGCTACACCTTC.